One and the same sample provided the 17 T cell receptor beta chains below, sequenced in a study of blood T cell repertoires in COVID-19. Profiling relied on immunoSEQ multiplex PCR, and the TCRdb table lists in-frame clones only, not all of them. The repertoire holds over 50,000 clones, with around 72% as singletons. Specimen: peripheral blood. These receptors all stem from a human donor with active or convalescent COVID-19. The donor label of this sample is uncertain.

This chain connects TRBV5-5 to TRBJ1-5, with 7 bases matching TRBD1. CDR3 length equals 15 residues. Germline-derived CDR1 and CDR2 are SGHKS and YYEKEE (reference sequence). Losses at the gene ends were 2 bases for V and 0 bases for J; bases not matched to a gene: 2. The CDR3 loop reads CASSFGQVSNQPQHF. The CDR3 bases are TGTGCCAGCAGCTTCGGACAGGTTAGCAATCAGCCCCAGCATTTT. The full variable domain, in which reference TRBV5-5 and TRBJ1-5 provide the parts outside the CDR3, is DAGVTQSPTHLIKTRGQQVTLRCSPISGHKSVSWYQQVLGQGPQFIFQYYEKEERGRGNFPDRFSARQFPNYSSELNVNALLLGDSALYLCASSFGQVSNQPQHFGDGTRLSIL.

The chain combines TRBV4-1 with TRBJ1-2; D not certain. Germline-derived CDR1 and CDR2 are MGHRA and YSYEKL. CDR3 length: 14 residues. V shed 2 bases and J shed 3 bases, with 10 bases lying between them. The CDR3 sequence: CASSQRGQDYGYTF. CDR3 DNA: TGCGCCAGCAGCCAAAGAGGGCAGGACTATGGCTACACCTTC.

V is TRBV9 and J is TRBJ2-5; 9 bases are shared with TRBD2. V shed 4 bases, J shed 1 base, and the junction held 5 bases outside the gene matches. This CDR3 spans 15 amino acids. The germline V gene has CDR1 SGDLS and CDR2 YYNGEE. In DNA, the CDR3 is TGTGCCAGCAGCTTTAGCGGGGGATTCCAAGAGACCCAGTACTTC. Translation: CASSFSGGFQETQYF.

The chain combines TRBV4-1 with TRBJ2-1, with D perhaps TRBD1 (6 bases). The V end lost 0 bases, the J end lost 12 bases, and 21 bases lay between the germline ends. The CDR3 is 16 amino acids. CDR1 is MGHRA and CDR2 is YSYEKL in the germline V gene. CDR3 region: CASSQEAGTTSRGQFF. Here the CDR3 DNA reads TGCGCCAGCAGCCAAGAGGCCGGGACAACCTCCCGAGGGCAGTTCTTC.

This clone came up a few times. V and J are TRBV5-5 and TRBJ2-7; perhaps TRBD1 as D (6 bases). The CDR3 totals 17 residues. Trimming removed 0 bases at V and 5 bases at J, with 21 bases between. The germline V gene encodes CDR1 SGHKS and CDR2 YYEKEE (reference sequence). Here the CDR3 reads CASSLEYQGLNPHEQYF. The CDR3 nucleotides are TGTGCCAGCAGCTTGGAATATCAGGGGCTGAACCCCCACGAGCAGTACTTC.

This clone appeared a single time. The chain carries TRBV24-1 and TRBJ2-5; the match to TRBD1 covers 7 bases. Trimming removed 9 bases from V and 0 bases from J; junction bases left unmatched: 9. This CDR3 spans 15 amino acids. Per germline, CDR1 KGHDR and CDR2 SFDVKD. CDR3 in DNA: TGTGCCACCCGCCATACGGGACAGTACCAAGAGACCCAGTACTTC. It codes for CATRHTGQYQETQYF.

The CDR3 reads CSVELGTGNNEQFF. CDR3 in DNA: TGCAGCGTTGAACTCGGGACAGGAAACAATGAGCAGTTCTTC. The gene calls are TRBV29-1 and TRBJ2-1, with 8 bases lining up with TRBD1. The CDR3 covers 14 residues. V trimming: 2 bases; J trimming: 5 bases; junction bases outside the gene matches: 5. Germline loops: CDR1 SQVTM, CDR2 ANQGSEA.

V usage is TRBV30 and J usage is TRBJ2-7; no clear D gene. CDR1 is GTSNPN and CDR2 is SVGIG in the germline V gene (reference sequence). The CDR3 is 13 residues long. With 4 bases removed from V and 2 bases from J, the gap between germline ends came to 12 bases. In DNA, the CDR3 is TGTGCCTGGACGCTGGCAAATACCTACGAGCAGTACTTC. It specifies CAWTLANTYEQYF.

The gene calls are TRBV30 and TRBJ1-4; no firm D call. In germline, CDR1 is GTSNPN, CDR2 SVGIG (reference sequence). The CDR3 length is 12 residues. Trimming removed 0 bases at V and 8 bases at J, with 7 bases between. This chain's CDR3 is CAWSVLREKLFF. The DNA for the CDR3 is TGTGCCTGGAGTGTATTGAGGGAAAAACTGTTTTTT.

The sample holds many counts of this clone. The gene calls are TRBV6-5 and TRBJ2-3; 9 nucleotides line up with TRBD2. The trim removed 6 bases at V and 0 bases at J, leaving 4 bases unmatched. The CDR3 runs 15 residues. Germline V gene lookup returns CDR1 MNHEY and CDR2 SVGAGI. Here the CDR3 DNA reads TGTGCCAGCAGCAGGGGACTAGCCAGCACAGATACGCAGTATTTT. Translating gives CASSRGLASTDTQYF.

Remarks on this clone: Other nucleotide sequences in the sample specify the same CDR3. The rearrangement uses TRBV30 and TRBJ2-7, with TRBD2 matching over 7 bases. Germline V CDR1 and CDR2: GTSNPN, SVGIG (reference sequence). J lost 2 bases, V lost 4 bases, and 2 bases had no gene match. The CDR3 loop spans 12 amino acids. The CDR3 spells CAWTSGAYEQYF. Here the CDR3 DNA reads TGTGCCTGGACTAGCGGAGCCTACGAGCAGTACTTC.

There are a few counts of this clone. V and J are TRBV24-1 and TRBJ1-1; D possibly corresponds to TRBD1 (6 bases). The CDR3 spans 14 residues. V lost 2 bases and J lost 6, with 12 bases in between. The V gene's germline CDR1 is KGHDR and CDR2 SFDVKD. DNA of the CDR3: TGTGCCACCAGTGATTCCACTGGACAGTCTGAAGCTTTCTTT. Translated: CATSDSTGQSEAFF.

The J gene is TRBJ2-3, the V gene TRBV5-1; possible D gene TRBD1, 6 bases. Trimming shortened V by 5 bases and J by 5 bases, and 18 bases separated the two germline ends. The CDR3 spans 15 residues. The germline CDR1 and CDR2 sequences are SGHRS and YFSETQ. DNA for the CDR3: TGCGCCAGCAGTACTCAGGGGAAGGCTGGAGATACGCAGTATTTT. Its translation: CASSTQGKAGDTQYF.

This chain links TRBV5-1 with TRBJ2-7; 11 positions agree with TRBD2. The CDR3 runs to 15 residues. The trim removed 4 bases at V and 2 bases at J, leaving 5 bases unmatched. Germline CDR1 reads SGHRS; CDR2 reads YFSETQ. The CDR3 loop is CASSPLAGGTYEQYF. For the CDR3, the DNA is TGCGCCAGCAGCCCCCTAGCGGGAGGTACCTACGAGCAGTACTTC.

This clone came up many times. This rearrangement joins TRBV14 to TRBJ2-7, with 7 nucleotides matching TRBD2. The J segment lost 0 bases and the V segment lost 0 bases, leaving 2 bases of the junction unmatched. This CDR3 region has 15 residues. Germline CDR1 is SGHDN and CDR2 is FVKESK. The CDR3 sequence: CASSQEGRGSYEQYF. DNA for the CDR3: TGTGCCAGCAGCCAAGAAGGGAGGGGCTCCTACGAGCAGTACTTC.

This clone was counted once. V gene TRBV11-3 combines with J gene TRBJ2-1, with 9 nucleotides matching TRBD2. The V segment lost 4 bases and the J segment 6 bases; nucleotides outside the gene matches: 10. Germline V gene data show CDR1 as SGHNT and CDR2 as YENEEA. The CDR3 is 16 residues long. CDR3 sequence reads: CASSSPSSGRINEQFF. CDR3 bases: TGTGCCAGCAGCTCCCCCAGTAGCGGGAGAATCAATGAGCAGTTCTTC.

The chain is built from TRBV3-1 (or the pseudogene TRBV3-2) and TRBJ1-4; unclear D gene. This CDR3 has 13 amino acids. Germline V gene lookup returns CDR1 LGHDT and CDR2 YNNKEL (reference sequence). With 8 bases removed from V and 3 bases from J, the gap between germline ends came to 10 bases. CDR3 nucleotide sequence: TGTGCCAGCGGAGGTGGGGCTAATGAAAAACTGTTTTTT. This sequence encodes CASGGGANEKLFF.